The 14 T cell receptor beta chains given below trace back to one sample, sequenced in a study of blood T cell repertoires in COVID-19. Profiled with immunoSEQ multiplex PCR; TCRdb holds only in-frame clones, not every one. The sample holds 75,000 to 85,000 clones; roughly 82% are singletons and the top ten take over 7%. Material: peripheral blood. Receptors were obtained from a human donor in a cohort sampled during active COVID-19.

This clone has more than one count but fewer than ten. The CDR3 DNA follows: TGTGCCAGCAGCTTGGAAACAGGGAGAGAGACCCAGTACTTC. It specifies CASSLETGRETQYF. J is TRBJ2-5 and V is TRBV5-4, with D tentatively TRBD1 (6 bases). Trimming took off 0 bases at V and 4 bases at J, with 10 bases between the two ends. CDR1 is SGHNT, CDR2 YYREEE, per germline (reference sequence). The CDR3 runs 14 residues.

The V gene is TRBV19, the J gene TRBJ2-2, with 9 bases fitting TRBD2. V trimming: 2 bases; J trimming: 7 bases; junction bases outside the gene matches: 14. The CDR3 spans 18 residues. CDR1 is LNHDA, CDR2 SQIVND, per germline (reference sequence). The CDR3 protein is CASSIILVGGGAGGELFF. For the CDR3, the DNA is TGTGCCAGTAGTATAATACTAGTTGGCGGGGGGGCCGGCGGGGAGCTGTTTTTT.

The V call is TRBV3-1 (or the pseudogene TRBV3-2), the J call TRBJ1-1; 9 bases fit TRBD1. The CDR3 spans 15 residues. CDR1 is LGHDT, CDR2 YNNKEL, per germline (reference sequence). Trimming took 3 bases from V and 2 from J; bases not matched to a gene: 4. The CDR3 coding sequence is TGTGCCAGCAGCCATGCGGGACAGGGAAACACTGAAGCTTTCTTT. Translation gives CASSHAGQGNTEAFF.

The rearrangement uses TRBV7-6 and TRBJ1-3, with D uncertain. Germline V gives CDR1 SGHVS, CDR2 FNYEAQ. V was shortened by 1 base and J by 4 bases, with 8 bases between the two germline ends. CDR3 length: 14 amino acids. The CDR3 reads CASSLGGPGNTIYF. CDR3 nucleotides: TGTGCCAGCAGCTTAGGAGGGCCCGGAAACACCATATATTTT.

The chain combines TRBV3-1 (or the pseudogene TRBV3-2) with TRBJ2-7; D not resolved. V dropped 1 base and J dropped 4 bases, with 11 bases sitting between them. The CDR3 covers 14 residues. From germline, CDR1 is LGHDT and CDR2 YNNKEL (reference sequence). CDR3 nucleotide sequence: TGTGCCAGCAGCCAAGTCCGAGGTAAATACGAGCAGTACTTC. Translating gives CASSQVRGKYEQYF.

The V gene is TRBV6-5, the J gene TRBJ1-4; D unresolved. In germline, CDR1 is MNHEY, CDR2 SVGAGI. The CDR3 runs to 15 residues. V dropped 0 bases and J dropped 8 bases, with 13 bases sitting between them. Here the CDR3 DNA reads TGTGCCAGCAGTTACTCGATGCCCGGGAGGGAAAAACTGTTTTTT. Amino acids: CASSYSMPGREKLFF.

To note about this clone: At one of its ends the junction is not consistent with the germline gene, which may arise from a read error. V and J are TRBV7-7 and TRBJ2-2; TRBD1 matches at 7 bases. Germline CDR1 is SSHAT and CDR2 is FNYEAQ (reference sequence). This CDR3 contains 17 residues. In nucleotides, the CDR3 is TGTGCTAGCAGCGAAGACAGGGTGGGATGGAACACCGGGGAGCTGTTTTTT. Translating gives CASSEDRVGWNTGELFF.

With regard to this clone: Germline and junction disagree at one end, which may indicate a read error. The gene calls are TRBV19 and TRBJ1-4; D remains ambiguous. Germline V lookup: CDR1 LNHDA, CDR2 SQIVND (reference sequence). This CDR3 contains 8 residues. In DNA, the CDR3 is TGTGCCAGTAGTCCCCTTGTTTTT. Translating gives CASSPLVF. The entire variable domain, with the rest obtained from reference TRBV19 and TRBJ1-4, is as follows: DGGITQSPKYLFRKEGQNVTLSCEQNLNHDAMYWYRQDPGQGLRLIYYSQIVNDFQKGDIAEGYSVSREKKESFPLTVTSAQKNPTAFYLCASSPLVFGSGTQLSVL.

The J gene is TRBJ1-2, the V gene TRBV5-1, with D uncertain. Trimming shortened V by 2 bases and J by 6 bases, and 11 bases separated the two germline ends. Germline V gene lookup returns CDR1 SGHRS and CDR2 YFSETQ. This CDR3 has 13 amino acids. The CDR3 protein is CASSFGSPDGYTF. CDR3 in DNA: TGCGCCAGCAGCTTCGGGTCTCCGGATGGCTACACCTTC. Combining the CDR3 with reference TRBV5-1 and TRBJ1-2 gives the whole variable domain KAGVTQTPRYLIKTRGQQVTLSCSPISGHRSVSWYQQTPGQGLQFLFEYFSETQRNKGNFPGRFSGRQFSNSRSEMNVSTLELGDSALYLCASSFGSPDGYTFGSGTRLTVV.

The chain carries TRBV12-5 and TRBJ1-1; 10 positions match TRBD1. This CDR3 region has 21 residues. From germline, CDR1 is LGHNT and CDR2 FRNRAP. Losses at the gene ends were 0 bases for V and 0 bases for J; bases not matched to a gene: 16. CDR3 sequence reads: CASGLVYGDRGPLEMNTEAFF. The CDR3 nucleotides read TGTGCTAGTGGTTTGGTATACGGGGACAGGGGCCCCCTAGAGATGAACACTGAAGCTTTCTTT. The complete variable domain, with remaining parts taken from reference TRBV12-5 and TRBJ1-1, reads DARVTQTPRHKVTEMGQEVTMRCQPILGHNTVFWYRQTMMQGLELLAYFRNRAPLDDSGMPKDRFSAEMPDATLATLKIQPSEPRDSAVYFCASGLVYGDRGPLEMNTEAFFGQGTRLTVV.

The chain joins TRBV7-2 to TRBJ1-1; no clear D gene. Deletions cut 11 bases from V and 0 bases from J, with 13 bases between. CDR1 is SGHTA and CDR2 is FQGNSA in the germline V gene. The CDR3 spans 13 residues. CDR3 amino acids: CAGREDMNTEAFF. The DNA of the CDR3 is TGTGCCGGGCGGGAAGATATGAACACTGAAGCTTTCTTT.

The V call is TRBV19, the J call TRBJ1-5; no clear D. This CDR3 region has 15 residues. The V end was cut by 4 bases, the J end by 0 bases, with 10 bases between. Germline V gene data show CDR1 as LNHDA and CDR2 as SQIVND (reference sequence). The CDR3 DNA reads as TGTGCCAGTAGTACCTGGACTTATAGCAATCAGCCCCAGCATTTT. Its protein product is CASSTWTYSNQPQHF.

The genes are TRBV6-5 and TRBJ1-2; unclear D gene. With 6 bases removed from V and 1 base from J, the gap between germline ends came to 9 bases. Germline assignment: CDR1 MNHEY and CDR2 SVGAGI. This CDR3 contains 13 residues. The DNA of the CDR3 is TGTGCCAGCAGCCGGGAGTTTAACTATGGCTACACCTTC. Translated, it gives CASSREFNYGYTF.

The V and J genes are TRBV5-1 and TRBJ2-7; D is possibly TRBD1 (5 bases). Looked up from germline, CDR1 is SGHRS and CDR2 is YFSETQ. CDR3 length: 14 amino acids. With 0 bases removed from V and 4 bases from J, the gap between germline ends came to 11 bases. The CDR3 nucleotides are TGCGCCAGCAGCTTGGCGCAGGGAACGTACGAGCAGTACTTC. It translates to CASSLAQGTYEQYF.